The sequence of this TCR beta chain was determined in a study of radiotherapy plus CTLA-4 blockade in lung cancer. Across the study: Objective response rate was more than 15%; disease control rate, less than 40%.

Sequencing was performed with immunoSEQ multiplex PCR; in TCRdb, only in-frame clones are kept and a portion is missing. The table lists approximately 80,000 clones, more than 60% of them singletons. Chemo-refractory metastatic non-small-cell lung cancer patients were treated with focal radiation plus CTLA-4 blockade with ipilimumab. A single count supports this clone. Germline V gene sequence: CDR1 SEHNR, CDR2 FQNEAQ (reference sequence). The CDR3 is made up of 15 amino acids. Trimming shortened V by 11 bases and J by 5 bases, and 24 bases separated the two germline ends. The chain is built from TRBV7-9 and TRBJ1-1; possibly TRBD1 for D (5 bases). The TCR originated in a human donor with non-small cell lung cancer whose response to radiotherapy plus ipilimumab could not be evaluated. Some clones in this sample may be carry-over from other donors' samples. The specimen comprised peripheral blood, sampled from a patient treated with radiotherapy plus ipilimumab. This chain's CDR3 is CASLDWGRLTTEAFF. The CDR3 region has the DNA TGTGCCTCTCTGGATTGGGGCAGACTTACGACTGAAGCTTTCTTT. Full variable domain (remainder filled in from reference TRBV7-9 and TRBJ1-1): DTGVSQNPRHKITKRGQNVTFRCDPISEHNRLYWYRQTLGQGPEFLTYFQNEAQLEKSRLLSDRFSAERPKGSFSTLEIQRTEQGDSAMYLCASLDWGRLTTEAFFGQGTRLTVV.